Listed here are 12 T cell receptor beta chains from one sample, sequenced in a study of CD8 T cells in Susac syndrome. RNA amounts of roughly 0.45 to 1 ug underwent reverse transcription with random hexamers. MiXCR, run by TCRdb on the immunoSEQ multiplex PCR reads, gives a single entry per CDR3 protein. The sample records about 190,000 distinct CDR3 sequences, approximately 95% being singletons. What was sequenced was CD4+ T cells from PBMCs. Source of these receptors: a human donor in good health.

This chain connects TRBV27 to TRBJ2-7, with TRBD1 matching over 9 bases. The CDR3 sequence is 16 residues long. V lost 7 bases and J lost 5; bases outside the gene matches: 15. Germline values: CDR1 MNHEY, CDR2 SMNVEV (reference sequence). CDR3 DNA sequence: TGTGCCAGCAATCCCAGTCCGGGACAGGGTTTCGACGAGCAGTACTTC. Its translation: CASNPSPGQGFDEQYF.

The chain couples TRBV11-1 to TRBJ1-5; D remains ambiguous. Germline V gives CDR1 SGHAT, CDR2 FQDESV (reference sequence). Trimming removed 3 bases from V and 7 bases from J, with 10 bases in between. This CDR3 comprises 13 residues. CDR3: CASSLGLMQPQHF. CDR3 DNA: TGTGCCAGCAGCTTGGGCCTTATGCAGCCCCAGCATTTT.

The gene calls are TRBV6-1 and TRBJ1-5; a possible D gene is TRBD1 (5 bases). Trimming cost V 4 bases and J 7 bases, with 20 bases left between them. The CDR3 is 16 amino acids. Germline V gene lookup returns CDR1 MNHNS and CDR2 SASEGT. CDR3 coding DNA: TGTGCCAGCAGTGTGGGCGGCCCAGCAGGGACCCAGCCCCAGCATTTT. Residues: CASSVGGPAGTQPQHF.

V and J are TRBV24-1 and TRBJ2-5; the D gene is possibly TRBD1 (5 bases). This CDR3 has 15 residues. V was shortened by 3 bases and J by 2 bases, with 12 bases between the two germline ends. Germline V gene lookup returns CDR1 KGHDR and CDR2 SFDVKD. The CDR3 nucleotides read TGTGCCACCAGTGATATGGGGCAAGGGCAAGAGACCCAGTACTTC. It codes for CATSDMGQGQETQYF.

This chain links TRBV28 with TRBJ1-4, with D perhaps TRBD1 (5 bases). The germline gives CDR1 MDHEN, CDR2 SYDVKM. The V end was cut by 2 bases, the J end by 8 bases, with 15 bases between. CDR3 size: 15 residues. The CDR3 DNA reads TGTGCCAGCAGTTTAAGGGGAAACGGGCCCGAAAAACTGTTTTTT. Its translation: CASSLRGNGPEKLFF.

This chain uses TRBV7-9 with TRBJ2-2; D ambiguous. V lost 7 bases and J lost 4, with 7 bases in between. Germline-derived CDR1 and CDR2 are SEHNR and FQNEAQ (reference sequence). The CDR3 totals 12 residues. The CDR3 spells CASTETTGELFF. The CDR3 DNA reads TGTGCCAGCACAGAGACCACCGGGGAGCTGTTTTTT.

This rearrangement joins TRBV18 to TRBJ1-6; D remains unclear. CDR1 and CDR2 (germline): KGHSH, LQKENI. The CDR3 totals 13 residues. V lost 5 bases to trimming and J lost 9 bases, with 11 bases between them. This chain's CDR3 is CASSSMGISPLHF. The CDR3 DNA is TGTGCCAGCTCATCAATGGGTATTTCACCCCTCCACTTT.

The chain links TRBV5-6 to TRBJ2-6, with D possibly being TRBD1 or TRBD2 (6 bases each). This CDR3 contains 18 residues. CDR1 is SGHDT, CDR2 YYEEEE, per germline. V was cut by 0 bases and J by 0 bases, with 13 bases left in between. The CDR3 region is CASSLGAGQLSGANVLTF. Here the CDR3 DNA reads TGTGCCAGCAGCTTGGGGGCGGGACAACTCTCTGGGGCCAACGTCCTGACTTTC.

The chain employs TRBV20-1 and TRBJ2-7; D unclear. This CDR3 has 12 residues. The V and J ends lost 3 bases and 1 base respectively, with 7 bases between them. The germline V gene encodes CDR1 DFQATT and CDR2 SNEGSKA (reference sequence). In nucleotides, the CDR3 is TGCAGTGCTAGCCCGGGTTCCTACGAGCAGTACGTC. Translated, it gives CSASPGSYEQYV.

Here the CDR3 reads CASSQGGRGNYGYTF. In nucleotides, the CDR3 is TGTGCCAGCAGCCAAGGTGGCAGGGGTAACTATGGCTACACCTTC. J is TRBJ1-2 and V is TRBV3-1, with D possibly TRBD1 on 6 matching bases. V lost 1 base to trimming and J lost 1 base, with 10 bases between them. Germline assignment: CDR1 LGHDT and CDR2 YNNKEL (reference sequence). The CDR3 has 15 residues.

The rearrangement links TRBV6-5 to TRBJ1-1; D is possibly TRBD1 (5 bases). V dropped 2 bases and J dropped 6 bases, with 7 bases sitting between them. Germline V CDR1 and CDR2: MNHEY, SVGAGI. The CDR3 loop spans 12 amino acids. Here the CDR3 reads CASSYRGAEAFF. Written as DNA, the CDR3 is TGTGCCAGCAGTTACCGGGGGGCTGAAGCTTTCTTT.

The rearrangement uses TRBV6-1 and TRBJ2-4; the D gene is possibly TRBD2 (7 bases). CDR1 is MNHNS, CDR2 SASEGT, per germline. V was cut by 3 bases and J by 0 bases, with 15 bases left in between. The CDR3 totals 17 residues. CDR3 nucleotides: TGTGCCAGCAGTGACCGAGGAGGGGGGGGAGCCAAAAACATTCAGTACTTC. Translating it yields CASSDRGGGGAKNIQYF.